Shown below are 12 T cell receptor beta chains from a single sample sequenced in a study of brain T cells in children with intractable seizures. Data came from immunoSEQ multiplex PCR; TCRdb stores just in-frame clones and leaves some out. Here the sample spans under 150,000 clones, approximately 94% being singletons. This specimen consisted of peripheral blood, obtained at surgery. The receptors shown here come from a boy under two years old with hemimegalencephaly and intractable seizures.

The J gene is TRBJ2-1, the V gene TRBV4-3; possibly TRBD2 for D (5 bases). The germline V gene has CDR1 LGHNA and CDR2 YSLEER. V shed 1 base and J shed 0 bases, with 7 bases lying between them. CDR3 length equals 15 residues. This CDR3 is CASSQGGGSYNEQFF. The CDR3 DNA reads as TGCGCCAGCAGCCAAGGCGGAGGCTCCTACAATGAGCAGTTCTTC.

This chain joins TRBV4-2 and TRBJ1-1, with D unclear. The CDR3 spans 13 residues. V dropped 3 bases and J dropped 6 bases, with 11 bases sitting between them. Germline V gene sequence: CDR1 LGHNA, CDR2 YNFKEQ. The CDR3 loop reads CASSHPGWPEAFF. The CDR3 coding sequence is TGTGCCAGCAGCCACCCAGGTTGGCCTGAAGCTTTCTTT.

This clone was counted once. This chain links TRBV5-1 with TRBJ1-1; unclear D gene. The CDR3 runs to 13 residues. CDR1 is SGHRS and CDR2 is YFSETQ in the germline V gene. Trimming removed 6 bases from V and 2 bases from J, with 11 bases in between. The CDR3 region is CASTAGFNTEAFF. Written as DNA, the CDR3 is TGCGCCAGCACCGCGGGCTTCAACACTGAAGCTTTCTTT.

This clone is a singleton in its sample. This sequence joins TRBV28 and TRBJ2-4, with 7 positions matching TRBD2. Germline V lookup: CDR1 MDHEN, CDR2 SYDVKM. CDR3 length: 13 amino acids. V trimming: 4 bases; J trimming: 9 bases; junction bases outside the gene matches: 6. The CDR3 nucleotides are TGTGCCAGCAGTTATGCGGGAGTGCGCATTCAGTACTTC. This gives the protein CASSYAGVRIQYF.

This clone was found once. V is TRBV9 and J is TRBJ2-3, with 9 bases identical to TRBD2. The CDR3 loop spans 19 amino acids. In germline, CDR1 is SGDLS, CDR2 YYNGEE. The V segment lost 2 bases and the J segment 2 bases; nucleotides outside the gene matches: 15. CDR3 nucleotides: TGTGCCAGCAGCGTTTGGGGAACTAGCGGGTATCTAGTCACAGATACGCAGTATTTT. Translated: CASSVWGTSGYLVTDTQYF.

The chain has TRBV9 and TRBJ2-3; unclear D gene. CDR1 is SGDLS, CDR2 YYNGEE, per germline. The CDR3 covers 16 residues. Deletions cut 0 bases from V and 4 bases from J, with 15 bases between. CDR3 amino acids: CASSVGVDPLPDTQYF. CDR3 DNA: TGTGCCAGCAGCGTAGGGGTAGACCCACTACCAGATACGCAGTATTTT.

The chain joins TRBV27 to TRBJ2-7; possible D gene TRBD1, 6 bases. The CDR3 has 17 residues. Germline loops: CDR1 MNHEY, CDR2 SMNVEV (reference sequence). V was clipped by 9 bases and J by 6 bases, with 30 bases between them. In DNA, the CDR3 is TGTGCCAGTGAGAGAACAGGGTGGGACGTACGAGGGGGCGAGCAGTACTTC. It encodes CASERTGWDVRGGEQYF.

The chain's CDR3 is CASSLSPQTGGDTQYF. The CDR3 DNA reads TGTGCCAGCAGCTTATCCCCCCAGACAGGGGGGGATACGCAGTATTTT. The V call is TRBV7-3, the J call TRBJ2-3, with TRBD1 matching over 9 bases. Germline V gene data show CDR1 as SGHTA and CDR2 as FQGTGA. The CDR3 is made up of 16 amino acids. The J segment lost 6 bases and the V segment lost 2 bases, leaving 9 bases of the junction unmatched.

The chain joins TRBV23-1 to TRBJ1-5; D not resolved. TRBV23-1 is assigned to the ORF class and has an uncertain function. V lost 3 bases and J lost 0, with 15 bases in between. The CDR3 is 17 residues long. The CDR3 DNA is TGCGCCAGCAGTCACCTACGGACGGCCGATAGCAATCAGCCCCAGCATTTT. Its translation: CASSHLRTADSNQPQHF.

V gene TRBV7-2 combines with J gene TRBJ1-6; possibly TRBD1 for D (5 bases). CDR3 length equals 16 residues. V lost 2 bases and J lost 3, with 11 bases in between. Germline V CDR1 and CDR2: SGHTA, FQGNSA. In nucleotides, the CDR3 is TGTGCCAGCAGCTTAACGGCGGGGGGCTATAATTCACCCCTCCACTTT. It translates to CASSLTAGGYNSPLHF.

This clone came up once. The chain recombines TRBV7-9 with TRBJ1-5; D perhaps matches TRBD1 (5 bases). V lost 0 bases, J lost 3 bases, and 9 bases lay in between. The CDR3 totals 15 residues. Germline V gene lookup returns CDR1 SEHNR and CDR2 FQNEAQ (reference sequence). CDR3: CASSLAAGSNQPQHF. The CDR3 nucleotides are TGTGCCAGCAGCTTAGCGGCAGGGTCCAATCAGCCCCAGCATTTT. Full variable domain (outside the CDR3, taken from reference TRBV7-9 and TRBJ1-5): DTGVSQNPRHKITKRGQNVTFRCDPISEHNRLYWYRQTLGQGPEFLTYFQNEAQLEKSRLLSDRFSAERPKGSFSTLEIQRTEQGDSAMYLCASSLAAGSNQPQHFGDGTRLSIL.

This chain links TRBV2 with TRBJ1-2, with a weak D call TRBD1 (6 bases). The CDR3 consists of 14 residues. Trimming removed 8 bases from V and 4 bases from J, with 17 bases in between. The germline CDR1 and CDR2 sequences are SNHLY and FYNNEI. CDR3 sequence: CASGVSGAAYGYTF. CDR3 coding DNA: TGTGCCAGCGGGGTGTCGGGGGCGGCCTATGGCTACACCTTC.